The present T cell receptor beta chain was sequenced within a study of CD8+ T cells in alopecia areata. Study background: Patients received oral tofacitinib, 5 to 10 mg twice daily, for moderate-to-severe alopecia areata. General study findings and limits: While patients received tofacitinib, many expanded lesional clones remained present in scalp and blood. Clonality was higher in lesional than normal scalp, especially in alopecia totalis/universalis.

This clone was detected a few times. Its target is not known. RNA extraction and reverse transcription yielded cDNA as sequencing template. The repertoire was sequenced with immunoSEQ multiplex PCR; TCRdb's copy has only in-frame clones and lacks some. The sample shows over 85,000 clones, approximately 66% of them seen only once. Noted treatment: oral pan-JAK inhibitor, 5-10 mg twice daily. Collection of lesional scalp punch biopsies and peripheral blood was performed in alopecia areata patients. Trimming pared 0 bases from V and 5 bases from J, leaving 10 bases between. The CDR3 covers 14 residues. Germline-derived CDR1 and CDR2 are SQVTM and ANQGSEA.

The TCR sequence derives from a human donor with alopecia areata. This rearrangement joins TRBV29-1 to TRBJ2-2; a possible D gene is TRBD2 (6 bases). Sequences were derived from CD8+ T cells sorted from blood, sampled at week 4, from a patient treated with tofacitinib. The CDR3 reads CSVEELEGTGELFF. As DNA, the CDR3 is TGCAGCGTTGAAGAGTTGGAGGGAACCGGGGAGCTGTTTTTT.